What follows is one TCR beta chain and its context. RNA totalling about 0.5 to 1 ug underwent reverse transcription with random hexamers. TCRdb fed the immunoSEQ multiplex PCR reads into MiXCR, producing one record per CDR3 protein. The data show some 240,000 distinct CDR3 sequences, about 95% seen once. This sample was included in a study of CD8 T cells in Susac syndrome. V shed 1 base, J shed 8 bases, and the junction held 11 bases outside the gene matches. The germline gives CDR1 LGHDT, CDR2 YNNKEL (reference sequence). The CDR3 covers 15 residues. Sequencing was done on a sample of CD4+ T cells from PBMCs. The rearrangement joins TRBV3-1 to TRBJ2-7; 7 nucleotides align to TRBD2. This sequence was found in a human donor with Susac syndrome. The CDR3 nucleotides are TGTGCCAGCAGCCAAGGGCCCAGCGGGACTCCCCAGCAGTACTTC. Translating it yields CASSQGPSGTPQQYF.